This T cell receptor beta chain emerged from a study of CD8+ T cells in alopecia areata. Sequencing used cDNA as its template, made by extracting RNA and reverse transcribing it. Clones were sequenced by immunoSEQ multiplex PCR, and TCRdb holds only the in-frame ones, with some missing. Of 160,000 or so clones in the sample, roughly 65% are singletons; the top ten hold around 0.9%. Comments on this clone: The antigen is undetermined. Other DNA sequences in the sample encode the same CDR3.

Treatment specified: oral pan-JAK inhibitor, 5-10 mg twice daily. CD4+ and CD8+ T cells were sorted from PBMCs stained for CD3, CD4 and CD8. General study points: Elevated clonality characterized lesional scalp relative to normal scalp, particularly in alopecia totalis/universalis. Alphabeta T cells residing in normal skin are also sequenced in scalp samples. The study found that many expanded lesional clones persisted in scalp and blood during tofacitinib.

The CDR3 sequence is 15 residues long. Germline-derived CDR1 and CDR2 are SEHNR and FQNEAQ (reference sequence). Deletions cut 0 bases from V and 0 bases from J, with 6 bases between. The clonotype originates from a human donor with alopecia areata. The source material was CD4+ T cells sorted from blood, sampled at week 4, from a patient treated with tofacitinib. The chain uses TRBV7-9 and TRBJ1-5; possibly TRBD1 for D (5 bases). CDR3 region: CASSLAGDSNQPQHF. The CDR3 DNA reads TGTGCCAGCAGCTTAGCGGGGGATAGCAATCAGCCCCAGCATTTT.